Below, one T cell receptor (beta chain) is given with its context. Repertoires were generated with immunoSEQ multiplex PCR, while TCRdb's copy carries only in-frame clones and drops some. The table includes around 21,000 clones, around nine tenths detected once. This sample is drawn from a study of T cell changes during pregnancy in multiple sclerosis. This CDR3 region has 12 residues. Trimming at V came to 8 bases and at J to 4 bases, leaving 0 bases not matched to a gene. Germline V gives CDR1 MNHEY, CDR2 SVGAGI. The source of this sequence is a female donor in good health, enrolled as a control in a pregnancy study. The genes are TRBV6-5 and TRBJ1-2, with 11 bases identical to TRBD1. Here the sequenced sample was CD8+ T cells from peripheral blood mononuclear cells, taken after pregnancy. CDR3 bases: TGTGCCAGCGGGACAGGGGGCTATGGCTACACCTTC. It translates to CASGTGGYGYTF.